Below are 20 T cell receptor beta chains sequenced from a single sample in a study of cytomegalovirus exposure and HLA in healthy donors. Using immunoSEQ multiplex PCR, the repertoire was profiled, and TCRdb retains in-frame clones only, with some absent. The sample shows 71,000 or so clones, approximately 94% of them seen only once. The specimen sequenced was PBMCs. The source is a woman in her late teens or twenties in good health and CMV-seronegative.

This chain uses TRBV30 with TRBJ2-1; D possibly corresponds to TRBD1 (6 bases). The V and J ends lost 2 bases and 9 bases respectively, with 17 bases between them. This CDR3 is built from 14 residues. Per the germline V gene, CDR1 is GTSNPN and CDR2 is SVGIG (reference sequence). CDR3 region: CAWSLGRGRVEQFF. The CDR3 DNA follows: TGTGCCTGGAGTCTGGGCAGGGGACGGGTTGAGCAGTTCTTC.

This rearrangement joins TRBV10-1 to TRBJ2-2; 9 bases match TRBD2. Germline V gives CDR1 WNHNN, CDR2 SYGVQD (reference sequence). The CDR3 has 18 amino acids. V trimming: 3 bases; J trimming: 0 bases; junction bases outside the gene matches: 8. CDR3 loop: CASSDASGIPANTGELFF. The DNA of the CDR3 is TGCGCCAGCAGTGACGCTAGCGGGATACCCGCGAACACCGGGGAGCTGTTTTTT.

This clone was counted once. The chain combines TRBV5-6 with TRBJ1-2; D unclear. This CDR3 region has 17 residues. Germline values: CDR1 SGHDT, CDR2 YYEEEE. Trimming took off 1 base at V and 0 bases at J, with 16 bases between the two ends. The CDR3 DNA reads TGTGCCAGCAGCTTGCTTGAAGTCCAGGTTGCTAACTATGGCTACACCTTC. This codes for CASSLLEVQVANYGYTF.

The chain carries TRBV9 and TRBJ2-3; D is possibly TRBD2 (7 bases). CDR3 size: 16 residues. Germline CDR1 and CDR2: SGDLS and YYNGEE. V was clipped by 0 bases and J by 0 bases, with 11 bases between them. CDR3: CASSVEGGTSTDTQYF. The CDR3 DNA is TGTGCCAGCAGCGTAGAGGGGGGGACTAGCACAGATACGCAGTATTTT.

This clone was recorded only once. This chain connects TRBV6-4 to TRBJ2-1, with TRBD2 as a possible D gene (6 bases). V dropped 4 bases and J dropped 4 bases, with 14 bases sitting between them. This CDR3 region has 15 residues. Germline V CDR1 and CDR2: MRHNA, SNTAGT. For the CDR3, the DNA is TGTGCCAGCAGTGTCAGGAGCGGGCAATACAATGAGCAGTTCTTC. Amino acid sequence: CASSVRSGQYNEQFF.

The rearrangement joins TRBV7-9 to TRBJ2-5; 8 bases are a match to TRBD1. CDR3 length equals 13 residues. Germline V lookup: CDR1 SEHNR, CDR2 FQNEAQ (reference sequence). Trimming at V came to 5 bases and at J to 2 bases, leaving 1 base not matched to a gene. CDR3: CASSRDRQETQYF. The CDR3 DNA reads as TGTGCCAGCAGCAGGGACAGGCAAGAGACCCAGTACTTC.

This clone was picked up one time. The chain uses TRBV7-2 and TRBJ1-1; D perhaps matches TRBD1 (6 bases). The CDR3 contains 18 residues. Trimming stripped 0 bases from V and 1 base from J, with 18 bases between. The germline V gene has CDR1 SGHTA and CDR2 FQGNSA. The CDR3 DNA sequence: TGTGCCAGCAGCTTAGCGATTTCAGGGGCAATGGGGAACACTGAAGCTTTCTTT. This sequence encodes CASSLAISGAMGNTEAFF.

V is TRBV19 and J is TRBJ2-7; D uncertain. Germline loops: CDR1 LNHDA, CDR2 SQIVND (reference sequence). V was shortened by 4 bases and J by 6 bases, with 10 bases between the two germline ends. There are 12 residues in the CDR3. CDR3 sequence (DNA): TGTGCCAGTAGTACTAGACTGGGCGAGCAGTACTTC. It translates to CASSTRLGEQYF.

This chain joins TRBV7-2 and TRBJ2-5, with a weak D call TRBD1 (8 bases). CDR3 length: 16 residues. Germline CDR1 is SGHTA and CDR2 is FQGNSA. The ends were cut back, 3 bases at V and 1 base at J, with 15 bases in the middle. The chain's CDR3 is CASSFRTGGVQETQYF. Written as DNA, the CDR3 is TGTGCCAGCAGCTTCCGCACAGGGGGGGTCCAAGAGACCCAGTACTTC.

The genes are TRBV27 and TRBJ2-3, with TRBD2 as a possible D gene (5 bases). The CDR3 spans 14 residues. CDR1 and CDR2 from the germline V gene are MNHEY and SMNVEV (reference sequence). V lost 0 bases and J 3 bases, leaving 7 bases between the germline ends. CDR3 region: CASSLSGATDTQYF. CDR3 nucleotides: TGTGCCAGCAGTTTATCGGGAGCTACAGATACGCAGTATTTT.

The genes are TRBV15 and TRBJ1-6, with D hard to call. There are 14 residues in the CDR3. The ends were cut back, 5 bases at V and 6 bases at J, with 11 bases in the middle. CDR1 is LNHNV, CDR2 YYDKDF, per germline (reference sequence). CDR3: CATSPPGLNSPLHF. The DNA of the CDR3 is TGTGCCACCAGCCCCCCTGGGCTTAATTCACCCCTCCACTTT. The complete variable domain, with remaining parts taken from reference TRBV15 and TRBJ1-6, reads DAMVIQNPRYQVTQFGKPVTLSCSQTLNHNVMYWYQQKSSQAPKLLFHYYDKDFNNEADTPDNFQSRRPNTSFCFLDIRSPGLGDTAMYLCATSPPGLNSPLHFGNGTRLTVT.

The rearrangement links TRBV25-1 to TRBJ2-1; TRBD1 is a possible D gene (5 bases). V dropped 8 bases and J dropped 6 bases, with 8 bases sitting between them. The CDR3 length is 11 residues. Germline V gene sequence: CDR1 MGHDK, CDR2 SYGVNS. The CDR3 DNA sequence: TGTGCCAGCTTAGACAGCAATGAGCAGTTCTTC. Amino acids: CASLDSNEQFF.

This rearrangement joins TRBV7-8 to TRBJ2-7; TRBD2 matches at 10 bases. Unmatched junction bases numbered 7, after V lost 4 bases and J lost 7 bases. The CDR3 spans 14 residues. CDR1 is SGHVS and CDR2 is FQNEAQ in the germline V gene. CDR3 coding DNA: TGTGCCAGCAGCTCGGGACTAGCGATAGGGGAGCAGTACTTC. Protein product: CASSSGLAIGEQYF.

The chain combines TRBV11-3 with TRBJ2-2, with D perhaps matching TRBD1 (5 bases). Germline CDR1 is SGHNT and CDR2 is YENEEA. V lost 5 bases to trimming and J lost 1 base, with 17 bases between them. The CDR3 sequence is 17 residues long. CDR3 sequence reads: CASSPSVCRENTGELFF. In nucleotides, the CDR3 is TGTGCCAGCAGCCCATCTGTTTGCAGGGAGAACACCGGGGAGCTGTTTTTT.

The chain joins TRBV19 to TRBJ1-1; D is unresolved. CDR1 and CDR2 (germline): LNHDA, SQIVND (reference sequence). The CDR3 totals 12 residues. The V end lost 5 bases, the J end lost 8 bases, and 12 bases lay between the germline ends. Here the CDR3 reads CASSPPGSEAFF. The DNA for the CDR3 is TGTGCCAGTAGTCCCCCGGGGTCCGAAGCTTTCTTT.

The chain is built from TRBV4-1 and TRBJ1-1; D not resolved. Between the trimmed V and J ends, which lost 1 base and 1 base, there was a span of 10 bases. CDR3 length: 15 residues. Germline V gene data show CDR1 as MGHRA and CDR2 as YSYEKL. The CDR3 DNA sequence: TGCGCCAGCAGCCAAGGGCCGGGAGGGAACACTGAAGCTTTCTTT. It encodes CASSQGPGGNTEAFF.

This sequence joins TRBV7-2 and TRBJ2-3; 9 nucleotides align to TRBD1. The ends lost 5 bases at V and 6 bases at J; junction bases unmatched: 9. This CDR3 contains 15 residues. CDR1 and CDR2 (germline): SGHTA, FQGNSA. In DNA form, the CDR3 reads TGTGCCAGCAGCAAAGGACAGGGGTCGTGGGATACGCAGTATTTT. This sequence encodes CASSKGQGSWDTQYF.

V is TRBV4-1 and J is TRBJ2-7; D perhaps matches TRBD1 (5 bases). The CDR3 spans 16 residues. The V gene lost 0 bases and the J gene lost 2 bases, with 14 bases spanning the gap. Germline values: CDR1 MGHRA, CDR2 YSYEKL. The CDR3 reads CASSQDLGQGAYEQYF. The CDR3, as DNA: TGCGCCAGCAGCCAAGATCTAGGGCAGGGCGCCTACGAGCAGTACTTC.

The V call is TRBV4-2, the J call TRBJ2-1, with D perhaps matching TRBD2 (5 bases). The V end lost 2 bases, the J end lost 5 bases, and 13 bases lay between the germline ends. The CDR3 spans 15 residues. Germline V gene lookup returns CDR1 LGHNA and CDR2 YNFKEQ. The CDR3 DNA reads TGTGCCAGCAGCCAACCGAGCGGAAGTCACAATGAGCAGTTCTTC. Its protein product is CASSQPSGSHNEQFF.

This chain joins TRBV7-9 and TRBJ2-7; TRBD2 might be the D (6 bases). CDR1 and CDR2 from the germline V gene are SEHNR and FQNEAQ (reference sequence). The V end was cut by 5 bases, the J end by 11 bases, with 13 bases between. This CDR3 region has 11 residues. The DNA of the CDR3 is TGTGCCAGCAGCCAAGGCGGGGAGGAGTACTTC. Its protein is CASSQGGEEYF.